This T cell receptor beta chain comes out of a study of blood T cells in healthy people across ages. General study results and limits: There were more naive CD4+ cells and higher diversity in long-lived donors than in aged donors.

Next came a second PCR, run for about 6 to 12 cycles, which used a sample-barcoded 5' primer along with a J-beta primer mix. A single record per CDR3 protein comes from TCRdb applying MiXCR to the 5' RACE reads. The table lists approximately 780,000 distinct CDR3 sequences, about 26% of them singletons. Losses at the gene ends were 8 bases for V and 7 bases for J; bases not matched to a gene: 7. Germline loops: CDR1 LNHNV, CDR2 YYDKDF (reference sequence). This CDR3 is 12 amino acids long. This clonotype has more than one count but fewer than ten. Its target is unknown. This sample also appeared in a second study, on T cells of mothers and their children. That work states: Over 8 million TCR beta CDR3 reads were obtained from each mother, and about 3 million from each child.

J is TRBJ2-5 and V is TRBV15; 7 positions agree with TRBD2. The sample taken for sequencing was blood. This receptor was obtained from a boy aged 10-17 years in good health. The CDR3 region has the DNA TGTGCCACCGGGGGGAGGGAATGGACCCAGTACTTC. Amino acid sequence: CATGGREWTQYF.